One and the same sample provided the 25 T cell receptor beta chains below, sequenced in a study of blood T cells in healthy people across ages. With a J-beta primer mix and a sample-barcoded 5' primer, a second PCR ran about 7 to 11 cycles. MiXCR was run by TCRdb on the 5' RACE reads, yielding one entry per CDR3 protein. This sample has hundreds of thousands of distinct CDR3 sequences, with 49% found just once. Sequenced: blood. Source of these receptors: a woman aged 55-70 years in good health.

The chain recombines TRBV9 with TRBJ2-7; 8 bases are a match to TRBD1. The DNA matches TRBJ2-1 better at its end, which makes the J call doubtful. This CDR3 has 14 residues. The germline CDR1 and CDR2 sequences are SGDLS and YYNGEE. DNA for the CDR3: TGTGCCAGCAGCCCGTGGACAGGGCCCTACGAGCAGTTCTTC. The encoded protein is CASSPWTGPYEQFF.

The chain joins TRBV5-1 to TRBJ2-4, with 10 bases that match TRBD2. The CDR3 has 18 amino acids. CDR1 SGHRS and CDR2 YFSETQ come from the germline V gene. Unmatched junction bases numbered 8, after V lost 1 base and J lost 1 base. CDR3 region: CASSLLLAGTLAKNIQYF. The CDR3 nucleotides read TGCGCCAGCAGCTTGTTACTAGCGGGAACCCTTGCCAAAAACATTCAGTACTTC. The full variable domain, completed using reference TRBV5-1 and TRBJ2-4, is KAGVTQTPRYLIKTRGQQVTLSCSPISGHRSVSWYQQTPGQGLQFLFEYFSETQRNKGNFPGRFSGRQFSNSRSEMNVSTLELGDSALYLCASSLLLAGTLAKNIQYFGAGTRLSVL.

Here the CDR3 reads CASSSPPTTGTDEAFF. In DNA form, the CDR3 reads TGTGCCAGCAGTTCCCCTCCGACCACCGGGACAGATGAAGCTTTCTTT. This chain links TRBV28 with TRBJ1-1, with TRBD1 identical over 7 bases. The CDR3 is 16 amino acids. The J segment lost 7 bases and the V segment lost 4 bases, leaving 15 bases of the junction unmatched. The germline V gene encodes CDR1 MDHEN and CDR2 SYDVKM.

The rearrangement links TRBV30 to TRBJ2-6; D is perhaps TRBD1 or TRBD2 (5 bases each). V lost 2 bases to trimming and J lost 4 bases, with 9 bases between them. Germline loops: CDR1 GTSNPN, CDR2 SVGIG (reference sequence). This CDR3 region has 14 residues. This CDR3 reads CAWSTGAGANVLTF. For the CDR3, the DNA is TGTGCCTGGAGTACCGGGGCGGGGGCCAACGTCCTGACTTTC.

This clonotype was found once. The rearrangement joins TRBV12-3 or TRBV12-4 to TRBJ1-5; TRBD1 might be the D (6 bases). The CDR3 length is 17 residues. The V and J ends lost 5 bases and 2 bases respectively, with 19 bases between them. The CDR3 is CASSPGGRVFRNQPQHF. The CDR3 region has the DNA TGTGCCAGCAGTCCCGGGGGCAGGGTTTTCCGCAATCAGCCCCAGCATTTT.

This clonotype was seen at least ten times. V and J are TRBV4-3 and TRBJ2-1, with 10 positions matching TRBD1. Germline CDR1 is LGHNA and CDR2 is YSLEER. The J segment lost 8 bases and the V segment lost 3 bases, leaving 4 bases of the junction unmatched. The CDR3 runs to 14 residues. The CDR3 sequence: CASSQGQGWDEQFF. CDR3 in DNA: TGCGCCAGCAGCCAGGGACAGGGGTGGGATGAGCAGTTCTTC.

This clonotype has just one count. V usage is TRBV28 and J usage is TRBJ2-1; TRBD1 or TRBD2 may be the D gene (6 bases each). Germline CDR1 MDHEN, CDR2 SYDVKM. CDR3 length: 17 residues. The V end lost 6 bases, the J end lost 0 bases, and 18 bases lay between the germline ends. The CDR3 nucleotides are TGTGCCAGCAGCAGTTTGGGGGGCGGTTACTCCTACAATGAGCAGTTCTTC. Protein: CASSSLGGGYSYNEQFF.

The rearrangement uses TRBV28 and TRBJ2-3, with D maybe TRBD2 (6 bases). V lost 5 bases and J 0 bases, leaving 15 bases between the germline ends. Germline loops: CDR1 MDHEN, CDR2 SYDVKM. This CDR3 spans 16 amino acids. In DNA form, the CDR3 reads TGTGCCAGCAGTCCGACTAGTTCGTCTAGCACAGATACGCAGTATTTT. As protein: CASSPTSSSSTDTQYF.

This clonotype was recorded a few times. The chain employs TRBV20-1 and TRBJ1-6; TRBD1 matches 8 bases. The CDR3 spans 15 residues. Looked up from germline, CDR1 is DFQATT and CDR2 is SNEGSKA (reference sequence). V lost 2 bases to trimming and J lost 4 bases; unmatched junction nucleotides: 4. CDR3 loop: CSARNRTGYNSPLHF. CDR3 sequence (DNA): TGCAGTGCTAGAAACCGGACAGGGTATAATTCACCCCTCCACTTT.

This clonotype was seen a few times. The chain couples TRBV6-6 to TRBJ2-5; D remains unclear. V lost 3 bases to trimming and J lost 7 bases, with 9 bases between them. This CDR3 contains 12 residues. Germline CDR1 is MNHNY and CDR2 is SVGAGI (reference sequence). The CDR3 sequence is CASSYLSGTQYF. Here the CDR3 DNA reads TGTGCCAGCAGTTATTTGTCGGGGACCCAGTACTTC.

The table lists this clonotype with a count of one. The gene calls are TRBV25-1 and TRBJ1-4; 9 nucleotides line up with TRBD1. After removal of 6 bases from V and 11 bases from J, the junction contained 10 bases not matched to a gene. Germline V gene data show CDR1 as MGHDK and CDR2 as SYGVNS. The CDR3 spans 14 residues. The CDR3 region has the DNA TGTGCCAGCAGAACCGGGACAGGGCGGGGGAAACTGTTTTTT. Protein sequence: CASRTGTGRGKLFF.

This clonotype was seen only once. CDR3 nucleotides: TGTGCCAGCAGCTTAGTGGCGCTAGCGGGGGGTTACAATGAGCAGTACTTC. It encodes CASSLVALAGGYNEQYF. This chain links TRBV7-2 with TRBJ2-7, with TRBD2 matching over 11 bases. CDR1 is SGHTA and CDR2 is FQGNSA in the germline V gene. After removal of 1 base from V and 7 bases from J, the junction contained 12 bases not matched to a gene. This CDR3 is 17 amino acids long. The variable domain in full, with the rest retrieved from reference TRBV7-2 and TRBJ2-7, is GAGVSQSPSNKVTEKGKDVELRCDPISGHTALYWYRQSLGQGLEFLIYFQGNSAPDKSGLPSDRFSAERTGGSVSTLTIQRTQQEDSAVYLCASSLVALAGGYNEQYFGPGTRLTVT.

There are a few counts of this clonotype. This chain links TRBV6-2 or TRBV6-3 with TRBJ2-3, with TRBD2 matching 7 bases. CDR1 is MNHEY and CDR2 is SVGEGT in the germline V gene. The ends lost 1 base at V and 5 bases at J; junction bases unmatched: 3. The CDR3 extends over 14 amino acids. The CDR3 coding sequence is TGTGCCAGCAGTTACTATGGGGAGGGAGATACGCAGTATTTT. It encodes CASSYYGEGDTQYF.

This clonotype was seen only a few times. The rearrangement uses TRBV20-1 and TRBJ1-5; D is possibly TRBD1 (5 bases). V lost 1 base and J lost 2, with 12 bases in between. In germline, CDR1 is DFQATT, CDR2 SNEGSKA (reference sequence). The CDR3 is 15 residues long. The CDR3, as DNA: TGCAGTGCTAGAGGCTCAGGGACCGGCAATCAGCCCCAGCATTTT. Protein sequence: CSARGSGTGNQPQHF.

The V call is TRBV7-2, the J call TRBJ2-7; D gene unclear. Germline assignment: CDR1 SGHTA and CDR2 FQGNSA. V lost 0 bases to trimming and J lost 0 bases, with 9 bases between them. CDR3 length equals 15 residues. CDR3 nucleotides: TGTGCCAGCAGCTTAGCGAGTATGGGCTCCTACGAGCAGTACTTC. Amino acid sequence: CASSLASMGSYEQYF.

This clonotype was recorded a few times. This rearrangement joins TRBV28 to TRBJ2-4; a weak D match, TRBD1 (6 bases). The V gene lost 4 bases and the J gene lost 1 base, with 14 bases spanning the gap. CDR3 length: 16 residues. Germline CDR1 is MDHEN and CDR2 is SYDVKM. CDR3 sequence reads: CASSSGTILAKNIQYF. The CDR3, as DNA: TGTGCCAGCAGTTCCGGGACAATATTGGCCAAAAACATTCAGTACTTC.

V gene TRBV18 combines with J gene TRBJ2-5; 7 nucleotides agree with TRBD2. The germline V gene encodes CDR1 KGHSH and CDR2 LQKENI. This CDR3 contains 18 residues. Trimming took 1 base from V and 4 from J; bases not matched to a gene: 15. Here the CDR3 reads CASSPLAGDFPVSETQYF. The CDR3 DNA reads as TGTGCCAGCTCACCACTCGCGGGGGATTTTCCGGTGTCAGAGACCCAGTACTTC.

The table lists this clonotype with a few counts. The chain has TRBV5-1 and TRBJ2-5, with 10 bases identical to TRBD1. The CDR3 is 16 residues long. The V and J ends lost 0 bases and 11 bases, in that order; junction bases with no gene match: 13. The germline V gene encodes CDR1 SGHRS and CDR2 YFSETQ. CDR3 region: CASSLATGTGAGEQYF. In nucleotides, the CDR3 is TGCGCCAGCAGCTTGGCCACCGGGACAGGGGCCGGAGAGCAGTACTTC.

The J gene is TRBJ2-7, the V gene TRBV12-3 or TRBV12-4; TRBD1 matches at 9 bases. This CDR3 is 15 amino acids long. V shed 6 bases and J 3 bases; nucleotides not matched to a gene: 9. CDR3 residues: CASRSGPGQGYEQYF. The CDR3 DNA follows: TGTGCCAGCAGATCGGGGCCGGGACAGGGCTACGAGCAGTACTTC.

The V and J genes are TRBV19 and TRBJ2-5; the match to TRBD1 covers 7 bases. The DNA end is a closer match to TRBJ2-7, so the J assignment may be wrong. Germline CDR1 is LNHDA and CDR2 is SQIVND (reference sequence). This CDR3 comprises 14 residues. DNA for the CDR3: TGTGCCAGTAGTCCCAGGGGACAGTCGGACGAGCAGTACTTC. Translation gives CASSPRGQSDEQYF.

J is TRBJ2-1 and V is TRBV6-4; no clear D. CDR1 and CDR2 from the germline V gene are MRHNA and SNTAGT. CDR3 length equals 15 residues. Trimming removed 4 bases from V and 1 base from J, with 11 bases in between. CDR3 protein: CASSAAESSYNEQFF. Written as DNA, the CDR3 is TGTGCCAGCAGTGCTGCAGAATCGTCCTACAATGAGCAGTTCTTC.

The chain couples TRBV27 to TRBJ2-7; TRBD2 matches at 9 bases. The J segment lost 3 bases and the V segment lost 1 base, leaving 10 bases of the junction unmatched. CDR3 length: 17 amino acids. Germline-derived CDR1 and CDR2 are MNHEY and SMNVEV (reference sequence). CDR3 sequence: CASSLFRPAGGYYEQYF. CDR3 nucleotide sequence: TGTGCCAGCAGTTTATTCCGCCCAGCGGGAGGCTACTACGAGCAGTACTTC.

The rearrangement uses TRBV4-2 and TRBJ2-2; D gene unclear. The CDR3 covers 13 residues. V shed 4 bases and J shed 5 bases, with 8 bases lying between them. From germline, CDR1 is LGHNA and CDR2 YNFKEQ. The CDR3 coding sequence is TGTGCCAGCAGCCTTGGGTCGACCGGGGAGCTGTTTTTT. It yields the protein CASSLGSTGELFF.

This clonotype was detected only a few times. The V call is TRBV2, the J call TRBJ2-7; D possibly corresponds to TRBD2 (6 bases). Trimming took 7 bases from V and 0 from J, leaving 13 bases between them. CDR1 and CDR2 (germline): SNHLY, FYNNEI. The CDR3 length is 14 residues. The CDR3, as DNA: TGTGCCAGCAAGGGAGGCTCCAACTCCTACGAGCAGTACTTC. Amino acids: CASKGGSNSYEQYF.

This clonotype appeared a few times. The chain recombines TRBV5-1 with TRBJ2-1; 8 nucleotides agree with TRBD1. Looked up from germline, CDR1 is SGHRS and CDR2 is YFSETQ. The J segment lost 5 bases and the V segment lost 4 bases, leaving 11 bases of the junction unmatched. The CDR3 is 16 residues long. The CDR3 is CASSEQTGDKDNEQFF. Here the CDR3 DNA reads TGCGCCAGCAGCGAACAGACAGGGGATAAGGACAATGAGCAGTTCTTC.